The T cell receptor (beta chain) under discussion was sequenced for a study of shared clonotypes between healthy human individuals. For the study at large: The composition of the donors was two women and a few men aged 18 to 49. Each donor had three CD4 naive, three CD4 memory, two CD8 naive and one CD8 memory plate.

About this clone itself: The target antigen is unknown.

The germline V gene has CDR1 SGHVS and CDR2 FQNEAQ. This CDR3 is 16 amino acids long. V was pared by 2 bases and J by 1 base, with 5 bases of the junction left unmatched. Notes on the study in general: Exclusively blood specimens were collected; tissue repertoires likely differ.

Here immunoSEQ multiplex PCR was the method, and the copy in TCRdb shows in-frame clones only, minus some. The sample contains 750,000 to 1,000,000 clones, over 90% of which appear only once. The naive CD8 fraction comprised CD45RO-negative cells positively selected for CCR7 and excluded terminally differentiated effector memory CD45RA+ cells. The rearrangement links TRBV7-8 to TRBJ2-1, with TRBD2 matching over 7 bases. Sequencing was carried out using naive CD8+ T cells sorted from blood. This clonotype originated in a man aged 30 to 39 in good health. CDR3 sequence reads: CASSLQLRESYNEQFF. CDR3 coding DNA: TGTGCCAGCAGCTTACAATTGCGGGAGTCCTACAATGAGCAGTTCTTC.